The clone carrying this TCR beta chain was observed once. The length of the CDR3 is 15 residues. Per the germline V gene, CDR1 is SGHAT and CDR2 is FQNNGV. Trimming took 5 bases from V and 1 from J, leaving 15 bases between them. Assay used: immunoSEQ multiplex PCR; TCRdb lists only in-frame clones, some missing. The table lists about 610,000 clones, roughly 97% of them singletons. This entry comes from a study of shared clonotypes between healthy human individuals. The rearrangement joins TRBV11-2 to TRBJ2-7; D might be TRBD2 (6 bases). The receptor was isolated from a woman in her 30s in good health. Sequencing was done on a sample of naive CD4+ T cells sorted from blood. Subset denoted: CD45RA+ positively selected. The CDR3 protein is CASSRDLALSYEQYF. The CDR3 nucleotides read TGTGCCAGCAGCAGGGACTTGGCCTTATCCTACGAGCAGTACTTC.